These 17 T cell receptor beta chains were sequenced from one sample in a study of blood T cell repertoires in COVID-19. The protocol was immunoSEQ multiplex PCR, while the TCRdb copy is restricted to in-frame clones and leaves out a portion. Of around 71,000 clones detected, about 80% appear once; the ten largest clones hold 6.9%. The sequenced sample was peripheral blood. Every receptor here comes from a man under 40 with COVID-19, enrolled during active disease.

This clone occurred a few times. The chain combines TRBV6-1 with TRBJ2-1; 7 bases are a match to TRBD2. Trimming cost V 7 bases and J 7 bases; bases outside gene matches: 13. The CDR3 spans 15 residues. Germline V gives CDR1 MNHNS, CDR2 SASEGT. The CDR3 nucleotides are TGTGCCAGCATCCGGATAGTAGCGGGTCGGAATGAGCAGTTCTTC. Its protein is CASIRIVAGRNEQFF.

V gene TRBV30 combines with J gene TRBJ1-1; TRBD1 agrees at 9 bases. This CDR3 is 13 amino acids long. Per the germline V gene, CDR1 is GTSNPN and CDR2 is SVGIG (reference sequence). The junction had 4 bases not matched to a gene; V was cut back by 4 bases and J by 4 bases. The CDR3 here is CAWTKTGGTEAFF. DNA for the CDR3: TGTGCCTGGACGAAGACAGGGGGCACTGAAGCTTTCTTT.

This clone was seen a few times. The chain has TRBV5-1 and TRBJ1-4; D may be TRBD1 (5 bases). CDR3 size: 15 residues. Germline V gene sequence: CDR1 SGHRS, CDR2 YFSETQ. V shed 0 bases and J shed 4 bases, with 10 bases lying between them. As DNA, the CDR3 is TGCGCCAGCAGCTTGGAGCCAGGGCTTAATGAAAAACTGTTTTTT. Protein: CASSLEPGLNEKLFF. The full variable domain, in which reference TRBV5-1 and TRBJ1-4 provide the parts outside the CDR3, is KAGVTQTPRYLIKTRGQQVTLSCSPISGHRSVSWYQQTPGQGLQFLFEYFSETQRNKGNFPGRFSGRQFSNSRSEMNVSTLELGDSALYLCASSLEPGLNEKLFFGSGTQLSVL.

The chain has TRBV18 and TRBJ2-1, with 15 bases fitting TRBD2. CDR1 is KGHSH and CDR2 is LQKENI in the germline V gene. V lost 3 bases to trimming and J lost 8 bases; unmatched junction nucleotides: 5. The CDR3 sequence is 16 residues long. The CDR3: CASSPQGLAGGDEQFF. DNA of the CDR3: TGTGCCAGCTCACCTCAGGGACTAGCGGGAGGAGATGAGCAGTTCTTC.

The gene calls are TRBV7-2 and TRBJ1-2; no clear D gene. Trimming took 5 bases from V and 3 from J, leaving 16 bases between them. Germline-derived CDR1 and CDR2 are SGHTA and FQGNSA. The CDR3 runs 15 residues. In DNA form, the CDR3 reads TGTGCCAGCAGCACACACACCCCGGGTGACTATGGCTACACCTTC. It encodes CASSTHTPGDYGYTF.

The V call is TRBV19, the J call TRBJ2-2; possible D gene TRBD1, 7 bases. Looked up from germline, CDR1 is LNHDA and CDR2 is SQIVND (reference sequence). The CDR3 is made up of 15 amino acids. Deletions cut 7 bases from V and 3 bases from J, with 15 bases between. This CDR3 is CASTMRDRHTGELFF. CDR3 bases: TGTGCCAGTACCATGCGGGACAGACACACCGGGGAGCTGTTTTTT.

The chain couples TRBV29-1 to TRBJ2-1, with 8 bases matching TRBD2. Germline V CDR1 and CDR2: SQVTM, ANQGSEA. The CDR3 sequence is 17 residues long. The V and J ends lost 7 bases and 5 bases, in that order; junction bases with no gene match: 19. The CDR3 reads CSARGTRSLTGDNEQFF. DNA of the CDR3: TGCAGCGCCCGCGGGACTAGGAGCCTCACCGGGGACAATGAGCAGTTCTTC.

This chain connects TRBV13 to TRBJ1-3, with 10 bases aligning to TRBD1. The CDR3 totals 17 residues. Germline CDR1 PRHDT, CDR2 FYEKMQ (reference sequence). V shed 0 bases and J 0 bases; nucleotides not matched to a gene: 2. The CDR3 sequence is CASSLGGQGISGNTIYF. CDR3 sequence (DNA): TGTGCCAGCAGCTTAGGGGGACAGGGGATCTCTGGAAACACCATATATTTT.

V and J are TRBV6-5 and TRBJ2-5; D remains ambiguous. V dropped 8 bases and J dropped 5 bases, with 6 bases sitting between them. The CDR3 is 10 amino acids. In germline, CDR1 is MNHEY, CDR2 SVGAGI. DNA for the CDR3: TGTGCCAGCTTGCGGGAGACCCAGTACTTC. Amino acid sequence: CASLRETQYF.

The chain couples TRBV5-4 to TRBJ1-2; 7 positions match TRBD1. Germline-derived CDR1 and CDR2 are SGHNT and YYREEE (reference sequence). The CDR3 consists of 14 residues. V shed 0 bases, J shed 7 bases, and the junction held 6 bases outside the gene matches. This CDR3 reads CASSLARQGAGYTF. CDR3 nucleotide sequence: TGTGCCAGCAGCTTGGCCCGACAGGGTGCTGGCTACACCTTC.

V usage is TRBV29-1 and J usage is TRBJ1-2; D perhaps matches TRBD1 (5 bases). Between the trimmed V and J ends, which lost 1 base and 0 bases, there was a span of 12 bases. The germline V gene encodes CDR1 SQVTM and CDR2 ANQGSEA. The CDR3 contains 15 residues. The CDR3 nucleotides read TGCAGCGTTGAAGGTCAGACAGTTCCTAACTATGGCTACACCTTC. Translation: CSVEGQTVPNYGYTF.

This clone turned up a few times. The chain uses TRBV7-3 and TRBJ2-1, with unresolved D. Trimming cost V 3 bases and J 0 bases, with 9 bases left between them. CDR1 is SGHTA and CDR2 is FQGTGA in the germline V gene. This CDR3 is built from 15 residues. The CDR3 DNA reads TGTGCCAGCAGCTTCACTTTGAGCTCCTACAATGAGCAGTTCTTC. It is translated as CASSFTLSSYNEQFF. Using reference TRBV7-3 and TRBJ2-1 for the parts outside the CDR3, the full variable domain is GAGVSQTPSNKVTEKGKYVELRCDPISGHTALYWYRQSLGQGPEFLIYFQGTGAADDSGLPNDRFFAVRPEGSVSTLKIQRTERGDSAVYLCASSFTLSSYNEQFFGPGTRLTVL.

This clone was found a few times. The chain employs TRBV7-3 and TRBJ1-3, with a tentative D call TRBD1 (6 bases). The germline CDR1 and CDR2 sequences are SGHTA and FQGTGA. This CDR3 contains 18 residues. Trimming took off 6 bases at V and 2 bases at J, with 23 bases between the two ends. The CDR3 DNA follows: TGTGCCAGCAGTATTAAAGACCGGGGGGCCGGTCCTGGAAACACCATATATTTT. Encoded protein: CASSIKDRGAGPGNTIYF. Supplemented by reference TRBV7-3 and TRBJ1-3, the full variable domain reads GAGVSQTPSNKVTEKGKYVELRCDPISGHTALYWYRQSLGQGPEFLIYFQGTGAADDSGLPNDRFFAVRPEGSVSTLKIQRTERGDSAVYLCASSIKDRGAGPGNTIYFGEGSWLTVV.

The table lists this clone with a few counts. The chain is built from TRBV6-2 or TRBV6-3 and TRBJ2-1; the D gene is possibly TRBD1 (6 bases). Germline CDR1 is MNHEY and CDR2 is SVGEGT. V gave up 0 bases and J gave up 0 bases, with 6 bases separating them. The CDR3 sequence is 15 residues long. CDR3 sequence: CASSYSGGSYNEQFF. Written as DNA, the CDR3 is TGTGCCAGCAGTTACTCAGGGGGCTCCTACAATGAGCAGTTCTTC.

CDR3 bases: TGTGCCAGCAGCCCCCCGGGCGGGAGGGGGAATGAGCAGTTCTTC. Its protein product is CASSPPGGRGNEQFF. V gene TRBV7-2 combines with J gene TRBJ2-1; 9 bases match TRBD2. Trimming took 5 bases from V and 7 from J; bases not matched to a gene: 9. CDR3 length equals 15 residues. Germline loops: CDR1 SGHTA, CDR2 FQGNSA.

The gene calls are TRBV15 and TRBJ2-7; 7 nucleotides align to TRBD2. CDR3 size: 15 residues. V lost 5 bases, J lost 2 bases, and 9 bases stayed unmatched. In germline, CDR1 is LNHNV, CDR2 YYDKDF (reference sequence). In DNA, the CDR3 is TGTGCCACCAGCGGTCAGGCGGGAGTTACCTACGAGCAGTACTTC. Its translation is CATSGQAGVTYEQYF.

A single count supports this clone. The chain joins TRBV6-5 to TRBJ1-5; perhaps TRBD1 as D (5 bases). The CDR3 is 16 amino acids. Trimming shortened V by 4 bases and J by 3 bases, and 16 bases separated the two germline ends. CDR1 and CDR2 from the germline V gene are MNHEY and SVGAGI. Written as DNA, the CDR3 is TGTGCCAGCAGTTCAACCCCTACAGGCTACAATCAGCCCCAGCATTTT. Translation gives CASSSTPTGYNQPQHF.